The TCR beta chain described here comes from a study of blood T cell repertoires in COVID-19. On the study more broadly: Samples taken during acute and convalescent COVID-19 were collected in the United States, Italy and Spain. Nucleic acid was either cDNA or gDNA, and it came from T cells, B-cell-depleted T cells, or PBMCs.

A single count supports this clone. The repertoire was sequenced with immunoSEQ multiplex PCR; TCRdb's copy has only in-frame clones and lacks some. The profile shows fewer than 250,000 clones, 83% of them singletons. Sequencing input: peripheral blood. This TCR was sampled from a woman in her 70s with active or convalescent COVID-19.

The CDR3 sequence is CASSRPPVNYNQPQHF. The CDR3 DNA follows: TGTGCCAGCAGCCGACCGCCAGTAAACTACAATCAGCCCCAGCATTTT. The V gene is TRBV6-2 or TRBV6-3, the J gene TRBJ1-5, with D uncertain. Germline V gives CDR1 MNHEY, CDR2 SVGEGT. This CDR3 is built from 16 residues. Between the trimmed V and J ends, which lost 6 bases and 3 bases, there was a span of 18 bases.